Listed below are T cell receptor beta chains from one sample, sequenced in a study of blood T cell repertoires in COVID-19. Clones were read by immunoSEQ multiplex PCR, and TCRdb kept only the in-frame ones, dropping some. The sample has about 280,000 clones, roughly nine tenths seen once. Sequenced material: PBMCs or T cells enriched from blood (not recorded which). The receptors were gathered from a woman aged 40 to 55 who had recovered from COVID-19. CDR3s include the opening cysteine and the closing phenylalanine or tryptophan. The D gene is left open where the match is weak. A row's size may be missing; if present it is once, few, many or a size class.

TRBV18,.,TRBD1,TRBJ2-3,17,CASSPPVDRYSRDTQYF,TGTGCCAGCTCACCACCCGTGGACAGGTATTCCCGAGATACGCAGTATTTT
TRBV7-9,.,.,TRBJ1-1,13,CAVWGGEYTEAFF,TGTGCCGTGTGGGGGGGCGAGTACACTGAAGCTTTCTTT
TRBV29-1,few,TRBD1,TRBJ1-2,11,CSAGDSSPGPF,TGCAGCGCTGGGGACAGCAGCCCAGGACCCTTC
TRBV18,.,.,TRBJ1-5,15,CASSPTSGSNQPQHF,TGTGCCAGCTCGCCCACCTCGGGGAGTAATCAGCCCCAGCATTTT
TRBV4-1,.,.,TRBJ1-5,16,CASSQSAGQRRQPQHF,TGCGCCAGCAGCCAATCCGCAGGGCAACGTCGCCAGCCCCAGCATTTT
TRBV18,.,.,TRBJ2-7,16,CASSPLQGQFFYEQYF,TGTGCCAGCTCACCACTTCAGGGCCAGTTCTTCTACGAGCAGTACTTC
TRBV3-1/TRBV3-2,.,.,TRBJ1-1,13,CASSPRGGTEAFF,TGTGCCAGCAGCCCCCGGGGGGGCACTGAAGCTTTCTTT
TRBV7-9,.,TRBD2,TRBJ2-7,17,CASSLVGLAEFSYEQYF,TGTGCCAGCAGCTTAGTAGGACTAGCGGAATTCTCCTACGAGCAGTACTTC
TRBV6-8,once,TRBD1,TRBJ1-4,11,CATGETGNGIF,TGTGCCACCGGGGAGACAGGGAACGGGATTTTT
TRBV7-2,.,.,TRBJ2-1,14,CASSLGVVGDEQFF,TGTGCCAGCAGCTTAGGAGTCGTGGGCGATGAGCAGTTCTTC
TRBV28,.,.,TRBJ1-3,16,CASSLRQVYSGNTIYF,TGTGCCAGCAGCCTCCGACAGGTCTACTCTGGAAACACCATATATTTT
TRBV3-1/TRBV3-2,.,TRBD2,TRBJ2-7,12,CAARGLSHEQYF,TGTGCCGCTCGGGGACTATCCCACGAGCAGTACTTC
TRBV7-9,.,TRBD2,TRBJ2-3,16,CASSFGLAGTTDTQYF,TGTGCCAGCAGCTTTGGACTAGCGGGGACCACAGATACGCAGTATTTT
TRBV5-1,.,.,TRBJ2-1,15,CASSLEGGTYNEQFF,TGCGCCAGCAGCTTGGAAGGCGGGACCTACAATGAGCAGTTCTTC
TRBV7-9,.,TRBD2,TRBJ2-1,16,CASSPGGLAGPGEQFF,TGTGCCAGCAGCCCCGGAGGACTAGCGGGCCCCGGGGAGCAGTTCTTC
TRBV28,.,TRBD1,TRBJ2-3,15,CASSSGGATTDTQYF,TGTGCCAGCAGTTCAGGGGGCGCGACAACAGATACGCAGTATTTT
TRBV16,.,.,TRBJ2-3,12,CASSQSQNTQYF,TGTGCCAGCAGCCAATCACAGAATACGCAGTATTTT
TRBV18,.,.,TRBJ1-5,15,CASSPVREVDQPQHF,TGTGCCAGCTCACCGGTCAGGGAGGTGGATCAGCCCCAGCATTTT
TRBV27,.,.,TRBJ1-4,16,CASSPTRGWTNEKLFF,TGTGCCAGCAGTCCTACGCGCGGGTGGACTAATGAAAAACTGTTTTTT
TRBV5-1,.,TRBD2,TRBJ2-7,16,CASSLTSGLSSYEQYF,TGCGCCAGCAGCTTGACTAGCGGGCTCAGCTCCTACGAGCAGTACTTC
TRBV5-1,.,TRBD2,TRBJ2-5,16,CASSPLTGTSGGTQYF,TGCGCCAGCAGCCCCCTGACCGGGACTAGCGGGGGGACCCAGTACTTC
TRBV24-1,.,.,TRBJ2-4,13,CATSDSLGGIQYF,TGTGCCACCAGTGATAGTCTAGGGGGCATTCAGTACTTC
TRBV14,.,TRBD1,TRBJ2-7,14,CASSQTGTVYEQYF,TGTGCCAGCAGCCAGACCGGGACAGTCTACGAGCAGTACTTC
TRBV5-1,.,.,TRBJ2-1,12,CASSPTSNEQFF,TGCGCCAGCAGCCCGACTAGCAATGAGCAGTTCTTC
TRBV28,.,.,TRBJ1-2,14,CASSWTGILAGYTF,TGTGCCAGCAGTTGGACCGGGATCTTGGCGGGCTACACCTTC
TRBV25-1,.,TRBD1,TRBJ1-1,16,CASSEHSGTGNTEAFF,TGTGCCAGCAGTGAACACTCAGGGACAGGGAACACTGAAGCTTTCTTT
TRBV4-1,few,.,TRBJ2-1,16,CASSQDSTRGHNEQFF,TGCGCCAGCAGCCAAGATAGCACTAGAGGCCACAATGAGCAGTTCTTC
TRBV19,.,.,TRBJ2-1,16,CASSNPEGGLYNEQFF,TGTGCCAGTAGTAATCCTGAGGGCGGACTATACAATGAGCAGTTCTTC
TRBV2,once,.,TRBJ2-3,10,CASETDTQYF,TGTGCTAGCGAGACAGATACGCAGTATTTT
TRBV5-1,.,.,TRBJ1-5,17,CASSDHSGGGSNQPQHF,TGCGCCAGCAGCGACCATTCCGGGGGGGGTAGCAATCAGCCCCAGCATTTT
TRBV6-2/TRBV6-3,.,.,TRBJ1-1,16,CASSQGPRGGGTEAFF,TGTGCCAGCAGTCAAGGTCCCCGCGGGGGCGGGACTGAAGCTTTCTTT
TRBV2,.,.,TRBJ2-1,12,CASRGEDHEQFF,TGTGCCAGCAGGGGGGAGGACCATGAGCAGTTCTTC
TRBV3-1/TRBV3-2,.,TRBD1,TRBJ2-3,17,CASSQDRADRPGDTQYF,TGTGCCAGCAGCCAAGATAGGGCGGACAGGCCGGGAGATACGCAGTATTTT
TRBV28,.,.,TRBJ1-1,12,CASSRQDTEAFF,TGTGCCAGCAGTCGACAAGACACTGAAGCTTTCTTT
TRBV30,.,TRBD2,TRBJ2-2,17,CAWMRLAGRLRAGELFF,TGTGCCTGGATGCGACTAGCGGGAAGGTTAAGGGCCGGGGAGCTGTTTTTT
TRBV28,.,TRBD2,TRBJ2-3,18,CASSLLGTSGRDTDTQYF,TGTGCCAGCAGTTTATTAGGGACTAGCGGGAGGGACACAGATACGCAGTATTTT
TRBV7-8,once,TRBD2,TRBJ2-5,16,CASSRPGTSGTETQYF,TGTGCCAGCAGCCGACCCGGGACTAGCGGGACAGAGACCCAGTACTTC
TRBV7-8,.,TRBD2,TRBJ2-3,16,CASSWSPGGSPDTQYF,TGTGCCAGCAGCTGGTCGCCGGGCGGGAGCCCAGATACGCAGTATTTT
TRBV28,.,TRBD1,TRBJ1-1,15,CASSQTGGQNTEAFF,TGTGCCAGCAGTCAGACAGGGGGCCAGAACACTGAAGCTTTCTTT
TRBV5-1,.,TRBD2,TRBJ2-1,15,CASSSRGTSGSLQFF,TGCGCCAGCAGCTCAAGAGGGACTAGCGGGAGTTTGCAGTTCTTC
TRBV18,.,.,TRBJ2-6,17,CASSPGRGVEGANVLTF,TGTGCCAGCTCACCTGGCAGGGGAGTGGAGGGGGCCAACGTCCTGACTTTC
TRBV28,.,.,TRBJ1-3,14,CASSTDSARNTIYF,TGTGCCAGCAGCACCGACAGCGCCCGAAACACCATATATTTT
TRBV27,.,TRBD1,TRBJ1-1,13,CASSFNRGTEAFF,TGTGCCAGCAGTTTTAACAGGGGCACTGAAGCTTTCTTT
TRBV7-2,.,TRBD2,TRBJ2-1,17,CASSLSRLAGSYNEQFF,TGTGCCAGCAGCTTATCCAGACTAGCGGGATCCTACAATGAGCAGTTCTTC
TRBV2,few,TRBD2,TRBJ2-5,16,CASSVLGGSGKETQYF,TGTGCCAGCAGTGTACTGGGGGGGAGCGGCAAAGAGACCCAGTACTTC